The 6 T cell receptor beta chains given below trace back to one sample, sequenced in a study of blood T cell repertoires in COVID-19. Produced via immunoSEQ multiplex PCR; TCRdb's table is partial and in-frame only. The sample holds approximately 71,000 clones, around three quarters seen once. The sequencing input was peripheral blood. Receptor source: a man aged 55 to 69 with active or convalescent COVID-19.

V gene TRBV9 combines with J gene TRBJ1-2; no clear D gene. CDR3 length equals 12 residues. V was trimmed by 1 base and J by 8 bases, leaving 9 bases between them. Germline V lookup: CDR1 SGDLS, CDR2 YYNGEE. CDR3 in amino acids: CASSVSYGGYTF. Here the CDR3 DNA reads TGTGCCAGCAGCGTATCTTATGGCGGCTACACCTTC.

The V call is TRBV18, the J call TRBJ1-6, with D maybe TRBD1 (6 bases). CDR3 size: 14 residues. Trimming pared 2 bases from V and 8 bases from J, leaving 10 bases between. CDR1 and CDR2 from the germline V gene are KGHSH and LQKENI. The chain's CDR3 is CASSPTGLDSPLHF. The CDR3 DNA reads as TGTGCCAGCTCACCAACAGGGTTGGATTCACCCCTCCACTTT.

The table lists this clone with many counts. The chain couples TRBV28 to TRBJ1-6; TRBD1 agrees at 8 bases. Germline loops: CDR1 MDHEN, CDR2 SYDVKM. V shed 5 bases and J 8 bases; nucleotides not matched to a gene: 8. CDR3 length: 15 residues. CDR3 bases: TGTGCCAGCAGTCCCCCAGGGACAGGCGATTCACCCCTCCACTTT. Translating it yields CASSPPGTGDSPLHF. The variable domain in full, with the rest retrieved from reference TRBV28 and TRBJ1-6, is DVKVTQSSRYLVKRTGEKVFLECVQDMDHENMFWYRQDPGLGLRLIYFSYDVKMKEKGDIPEGYSVSREKKERFSLILESASTNQTSMYLCASSPPGTGDSPLHFGNGTRLTVT.

The genes are TRBV4-2 and TRBJ1-1; 8 positions agree with TRBD1. From germline, CDR1 is LGHNA and CDR2 YNFKEQ. V gave up 3 bases and J gave up 2 bases; unmatched junction bases: 8. The CDR3 contains 16 residues. CDR3 amino acids: CASSQERTGYNTEAFF. The DNA of the CDR3 is TGTGCCAGCAGCCAGGAACGGACAGGGTACAACACTGAAGCTTTCTTT.

The rearrangement uses TRBV7-3 and TRBJ1-1; D is unresolved. V lost 3 bases and J 0 bases, leaving 5 bases between the germline ends. This CDR3 has 13 residues. Looked up from germline, CDR1 is SGHTA and CDR2 is FQGTGA. For the CDR3, the DNA is TGTGCCAGCAGCTTGTTCATGAACACTGAAGCTTTCTTT. It specifies CASSLFMNTEAFF.

J is TRBJ1-1 and V is TRBV2; 8 nucleotides agree with TRBD1. The germline V gene has CDR1 SNHLY and CDR2 FYNNEI. V shed 6 bases, J shed 4 bases, and the junction held 4 bases outside the gene matches. The CDR3 contains 13 residues. For the CDR3, the DNA is TGTGCCAGCAGCTATGGACAGGGCACTGAAGCTTTCTTT. Its translation: CASSYGQGTEAFF.